This TCR beta chain came from a study of blood T cell repertoires in COVID-19 (TCRdb year 2020). In the study overall: Samples covering the acute and convalescent phases of COVID-19 were provided by collaborators in the United States, Italy and Spain. The samples were drawn from the first 160 participants of the ongoing ImmuneRACE study and from 1,254 subjects provided by 6 global collaborators. The dataset comprised deeply sampled blood TCRbeta repertoires from subjects exposed to, actively infected with, or recovered from COVID-19. The repertoires were made available in a free public database intended to serve as a resource for research on the immune response to SARS-CoV-2. The sample metadata nearly always contained a de-identified subject ID, COVID-19 status, age in years and sex. Where available, HLA class I and class II types were obtained from metadata supplied by the sample provider rather than from assay-based typing. The material from the prospective study consisted of cDNA or gDNA derived from T cells, B-cell-depleted T cells, or PBMCs.

CDR1 and CDR2 are drawn from the germline V gene (reference sequence): GTSNPN, SVGIG. There are 12 amino acids in the CDR3, from cysteine to phenylalanine inclusive. Only the CDR3 portion is preserved as DNA: 36 bases, with reading frame beginning at the first base. V gives up 5 bases and J gives up 3 bases, and the segment between their germline ends measures 10 bases. The immunoSEQ Assay, a bias-controlled multiplex PCR, was used to amplify TCRbeta CDR3 regions from genomic DNA. Per the authors' processing: Within the assay, amplification of reference gene primers was used to estimate how many nucleated cells each sample contained. Sequence reads were collapsed and filtered to measure the absolute abundance of every unique TCRbeta CDR3 rearrangement. Productive Simpson clonality was computed per sample as the square root of Simpson's diversity index over productive rearrangements. TCRdb carries this immuneACCESS record with in-frame sequences only. Its versions omit some clonotypes, under half of them owing to an unresolved V gene in the studies checked, with the rest unexplained. V, J and clone size are taken as reported in that table, and D and trimming were inferred from the DNA itself. Recorded for this sample are more than 200,000 clones; 70% to 90% of them occurred a single time. 1.6% of the sample comes from the top ten.

Results and caveats for the whole study, not just this receptor: How much clinical and demographic metadata was included differed by source and by participant, and the metadata was provided uncurated.

Enrolling through a virtual design, the prospective study's participants ranged in age from roughly 18 to 100 years and lived across 24 United States geographic areas. To assign participants to cohorts, the prospective study relied on clinical history that participants themselves reported in a screening survey and a study questionnaire. For ImmuneRACE Cohort 3, a participant was defined as recovered based on two consecutive negative NP/OP PCR tests, clearance by a healthcare professional, or resolution of symptoms. Each participant in the prospective study had whole blood, serum and a nasopharyngeal or oropharyngeal swab collected by mobile phlebotomists. Additional blood draws and questionnaires over an approximately two-month period could optionally be provided by prospective study participants. Before DNA extraction, blood samples from the prospective study were shipped at room temperature or frozen.

On this clone itself: Its specific antigen is unknown. The record has no base qualities; no much larger clone is one base away.

The sequenced sample was PBMCs or T cells enriched from blood (not recorded which). This TCR came from a woman in her fifties or sixties who had recovered from COVID-19. The chain links TRBV30 with TRBJ2-5, with no confident D gene call. The nucleotides read TGTGCCTGGGATACAGCTAAAGAGACCCAGTACTTC. Its protein is CAWDTAKETQYF.